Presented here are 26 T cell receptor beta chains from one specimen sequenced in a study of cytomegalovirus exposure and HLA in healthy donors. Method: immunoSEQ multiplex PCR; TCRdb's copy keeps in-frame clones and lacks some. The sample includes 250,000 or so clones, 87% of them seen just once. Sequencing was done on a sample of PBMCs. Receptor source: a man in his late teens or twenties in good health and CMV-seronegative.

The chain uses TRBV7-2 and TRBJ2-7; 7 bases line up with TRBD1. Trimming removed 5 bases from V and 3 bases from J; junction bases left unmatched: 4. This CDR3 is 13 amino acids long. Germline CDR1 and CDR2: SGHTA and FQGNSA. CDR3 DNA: TGTGCCAGCAGCCCCTACAGGGGCTACGAGCAGTACTTC. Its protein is CASSPYRGYEQYF.

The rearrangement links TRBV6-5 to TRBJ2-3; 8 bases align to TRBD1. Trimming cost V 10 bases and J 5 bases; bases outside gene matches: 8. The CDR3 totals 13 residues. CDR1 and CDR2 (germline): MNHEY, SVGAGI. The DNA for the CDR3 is TGTGCCACCCCGGACAGGGTGGGAGATACGCAGTATTTT. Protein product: CATPDRVGDTQYF.

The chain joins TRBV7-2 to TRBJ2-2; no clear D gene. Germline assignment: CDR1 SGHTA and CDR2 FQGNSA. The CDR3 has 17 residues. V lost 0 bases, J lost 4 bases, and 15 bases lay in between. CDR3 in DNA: TGTGCCAGCAGCTTAGCGCCAGTCCGGTCGGGCACCGGGGAGCTGTTTTTT. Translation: CASSLAPVRSGTGELFF.

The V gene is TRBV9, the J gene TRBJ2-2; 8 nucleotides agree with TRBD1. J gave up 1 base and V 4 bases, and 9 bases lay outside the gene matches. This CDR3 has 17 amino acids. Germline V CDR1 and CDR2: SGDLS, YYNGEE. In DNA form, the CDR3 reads TGTGCCAGCAGCCCGAGGCTTGGGACAGGGAACACCGGGGAGCTGTTTTTT. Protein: CASSPRLGTGNTGELFF.

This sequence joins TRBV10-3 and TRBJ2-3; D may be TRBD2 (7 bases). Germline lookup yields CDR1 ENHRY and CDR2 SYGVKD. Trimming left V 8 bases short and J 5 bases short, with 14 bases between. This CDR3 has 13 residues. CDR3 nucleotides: TGTGCCATCGGGGGGGCCCAGGAAGATACGCAGTATTTT. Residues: CAIGGAQEDTQYF.

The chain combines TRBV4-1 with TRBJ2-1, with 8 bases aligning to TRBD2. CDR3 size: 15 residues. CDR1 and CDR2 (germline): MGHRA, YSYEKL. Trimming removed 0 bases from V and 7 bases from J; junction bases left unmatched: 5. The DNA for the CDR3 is TGCGCCAGCAGCCAAGAGTACGGGGGGGCTAATGAGCAGTTCTTC. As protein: CASSQEYGGANEQFF.

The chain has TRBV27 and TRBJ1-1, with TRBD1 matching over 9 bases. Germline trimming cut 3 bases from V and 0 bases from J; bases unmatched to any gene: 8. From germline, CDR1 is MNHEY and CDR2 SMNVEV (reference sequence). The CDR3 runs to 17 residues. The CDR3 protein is CASSLDRGIAMNTEAFF. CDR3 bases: TGTGCCAGCAGTTTGGACAGGGGTATCGCCATGAACACTGAAGCTTTCTTT.

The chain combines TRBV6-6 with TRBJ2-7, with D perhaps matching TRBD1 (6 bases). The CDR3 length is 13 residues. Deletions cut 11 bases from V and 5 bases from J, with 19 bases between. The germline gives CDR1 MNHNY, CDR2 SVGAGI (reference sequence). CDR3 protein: CAVQGSEGDEQYF. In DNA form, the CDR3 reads TGTGCCGTACAGGGCTCCGAGGGTGACGAGCAGTACTTC.

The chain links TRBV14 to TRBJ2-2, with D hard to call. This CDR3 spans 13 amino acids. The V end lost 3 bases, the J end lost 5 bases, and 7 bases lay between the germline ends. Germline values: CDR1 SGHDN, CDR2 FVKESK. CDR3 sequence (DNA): TGTGCCAGCAGCCACACCAGGACCGGGGAGCTGTTTTTT. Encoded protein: CASSHTRTGELFF.

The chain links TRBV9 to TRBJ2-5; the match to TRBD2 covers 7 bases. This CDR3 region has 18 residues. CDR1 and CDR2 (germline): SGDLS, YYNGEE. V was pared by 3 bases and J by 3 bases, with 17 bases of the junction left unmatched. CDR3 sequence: CASSARKVLATDEETQYF. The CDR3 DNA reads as TGTGCCAGCAGCGCTAGGAAGGTACTAGCGACAGATGAAGAGACCCAGTACTTC.

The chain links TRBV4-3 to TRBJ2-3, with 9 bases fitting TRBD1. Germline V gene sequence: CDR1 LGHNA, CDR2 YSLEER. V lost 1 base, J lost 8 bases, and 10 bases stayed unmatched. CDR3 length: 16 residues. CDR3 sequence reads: CASSQAAGQGRGTQYF. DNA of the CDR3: TGCGCCAGCAGCCAAGCTGCGGGACAGGGTCGAGGTACGCAGTATTTT.

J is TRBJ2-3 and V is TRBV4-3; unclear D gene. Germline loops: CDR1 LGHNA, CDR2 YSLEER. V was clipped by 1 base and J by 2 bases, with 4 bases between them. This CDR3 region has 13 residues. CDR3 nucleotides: TGCGCCAGCAGCCAAGCCTACACAGATACGCAGTATTTT. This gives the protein CASSQAYTDTQYF.

CDR3 sequence reads: CASSLGLNTEAFF. As DNA, the CDR3 is TGTGCCAGTAGTCTAGGGCTGAACACTGAAGCTTTCTTT. The chain joins TRBV19 to TRBJ1-1; D ambiguous. The CDR3 loop spans 13 amino acids. Germline CDR1 is LNHDA and CDR2 is SQIVND (reference sequence). Between the trimmed V and J ends, which lost 5 bases and 0 bases, there was a span of 7 bases.

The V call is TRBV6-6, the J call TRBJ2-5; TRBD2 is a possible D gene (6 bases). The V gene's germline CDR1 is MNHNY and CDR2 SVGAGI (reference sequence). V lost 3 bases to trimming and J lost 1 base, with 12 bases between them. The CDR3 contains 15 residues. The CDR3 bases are TGTGCCAGCAGTTATGGGGCGGGGCCCCAAGAGACCCAGTACTTC. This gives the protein CASSYGAGPQETQYF.

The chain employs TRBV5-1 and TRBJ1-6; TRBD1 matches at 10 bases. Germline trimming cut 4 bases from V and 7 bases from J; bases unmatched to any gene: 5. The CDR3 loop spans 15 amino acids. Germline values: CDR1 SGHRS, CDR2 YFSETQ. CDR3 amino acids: CASSTEGQGNSPLHF. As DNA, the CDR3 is TGCGCCAGCAGCACAGAGGGACAGGGGAATTCACCCCTCCACTTT.

DNA of the CDR3: TGTGCCAGCAGCGTAGGAACAGGCTCCTACAATGAGCAGTTCTTC. It is translated as CASSVGTGSYNEQFF. This chain joins TRBV9 and TRBJ2-1, with D tentatively TRBD1 (5 bases). The CDR3 runs 15 residues. Trimming took 0 bases from V and 0 from J, leaving 7 bases between them. The V gene's germline CDR1 is SGDLS and CDR2 YYNGEE.

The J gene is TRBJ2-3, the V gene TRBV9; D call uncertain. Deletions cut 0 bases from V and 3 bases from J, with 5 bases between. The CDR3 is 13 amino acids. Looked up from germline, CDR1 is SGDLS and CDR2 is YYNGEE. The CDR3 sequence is CASSVATTDTQYF. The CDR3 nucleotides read TGTGCCAGCAGCGTAGCTACGACAGATACGCAGTATTTT.

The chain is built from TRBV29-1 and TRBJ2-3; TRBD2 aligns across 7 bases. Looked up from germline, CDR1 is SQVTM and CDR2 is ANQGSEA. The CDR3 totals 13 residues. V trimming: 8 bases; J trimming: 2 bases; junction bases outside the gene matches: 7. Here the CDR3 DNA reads TGCAGCACGAGCGGGATTGACACAGATACGCAGTATTTT. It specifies CSTSGIDTDTQYF.

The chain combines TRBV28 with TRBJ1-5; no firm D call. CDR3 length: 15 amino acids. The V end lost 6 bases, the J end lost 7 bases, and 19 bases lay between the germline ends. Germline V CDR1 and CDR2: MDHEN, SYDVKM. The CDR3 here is CASSTGSSGIQPQHF. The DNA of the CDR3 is TGTGCCAGCAGCACCGGGAGTTCGGGTATCCAGCCCCAGCATTTT.

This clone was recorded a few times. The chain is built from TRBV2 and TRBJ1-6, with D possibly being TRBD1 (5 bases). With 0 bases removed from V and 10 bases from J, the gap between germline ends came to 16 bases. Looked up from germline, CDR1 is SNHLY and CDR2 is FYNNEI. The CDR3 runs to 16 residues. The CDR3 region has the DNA TGTGCCAGCAGTGAAGCGGGGGGACGGGTCGGGTCACCCCTCCACTTT. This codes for CASSEAGGRVGSPLHF.

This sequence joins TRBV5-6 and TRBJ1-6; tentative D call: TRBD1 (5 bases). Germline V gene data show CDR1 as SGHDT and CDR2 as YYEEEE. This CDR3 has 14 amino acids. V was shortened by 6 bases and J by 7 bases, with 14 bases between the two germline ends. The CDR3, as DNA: TGTGCCAGCACCAACCAGGGTAGAAATTCACCCCTCCACTTT. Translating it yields CASTNQGRNSPLHF.

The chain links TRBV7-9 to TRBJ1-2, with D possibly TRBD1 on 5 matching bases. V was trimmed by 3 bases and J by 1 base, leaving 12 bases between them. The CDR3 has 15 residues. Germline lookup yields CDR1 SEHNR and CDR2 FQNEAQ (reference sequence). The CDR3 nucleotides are TGTGCCAGCAGCTTGGGGGAGGGAAGTAACTATGGCTACACCTTC. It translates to CASSLGEGSNYGYTF.

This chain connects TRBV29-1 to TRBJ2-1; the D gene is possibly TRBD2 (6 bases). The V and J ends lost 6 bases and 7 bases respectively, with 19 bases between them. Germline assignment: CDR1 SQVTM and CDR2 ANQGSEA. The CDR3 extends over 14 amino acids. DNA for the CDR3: TGCAGCGTCGACCCGCGGGGACCCGATAATGAGCAGTTCTTC. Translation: CSVDPRGPDNEQFF.

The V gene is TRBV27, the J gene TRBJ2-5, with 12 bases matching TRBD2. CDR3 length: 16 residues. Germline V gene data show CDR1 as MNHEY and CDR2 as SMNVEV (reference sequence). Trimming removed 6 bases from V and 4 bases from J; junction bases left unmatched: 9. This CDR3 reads CASRPVLAGGRETQYF. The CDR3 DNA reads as TGTGCCAGCAGACCCGTTCTAGCGGGGGGGCGAGAGACCCAGTACTTC.

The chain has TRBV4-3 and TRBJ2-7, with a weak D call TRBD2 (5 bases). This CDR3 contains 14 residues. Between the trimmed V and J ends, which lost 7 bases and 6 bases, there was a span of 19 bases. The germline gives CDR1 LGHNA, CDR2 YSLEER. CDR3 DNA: TGCGCCAGCACCCCCGGCGGGTTAGTCGGCGAGCAGTACTTC. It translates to CASTPGGLVGEQYF.

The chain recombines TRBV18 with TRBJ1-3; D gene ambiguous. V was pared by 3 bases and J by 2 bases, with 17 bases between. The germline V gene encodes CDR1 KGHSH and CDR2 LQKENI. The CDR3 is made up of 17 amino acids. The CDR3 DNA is TGTGCCAGCTCACCCCAACCGGGAGCAGAGACTGGAAACACCATATATTTT. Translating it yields CASSPQPGAETGNTIYF.